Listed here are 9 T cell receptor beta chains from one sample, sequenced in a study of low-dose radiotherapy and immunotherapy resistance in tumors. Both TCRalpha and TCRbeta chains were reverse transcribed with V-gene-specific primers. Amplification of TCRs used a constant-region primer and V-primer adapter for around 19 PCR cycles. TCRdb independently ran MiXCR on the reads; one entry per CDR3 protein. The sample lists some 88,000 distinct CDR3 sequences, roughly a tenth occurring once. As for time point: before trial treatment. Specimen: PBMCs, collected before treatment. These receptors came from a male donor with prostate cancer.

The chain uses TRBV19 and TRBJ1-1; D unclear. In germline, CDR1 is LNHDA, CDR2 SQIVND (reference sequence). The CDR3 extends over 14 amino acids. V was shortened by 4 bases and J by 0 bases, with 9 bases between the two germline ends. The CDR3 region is CASSNRAMNTEAFF. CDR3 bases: TGTGCCAGTAGTAATAGGGCCATGAACACTGAAGCTTTCTTT.

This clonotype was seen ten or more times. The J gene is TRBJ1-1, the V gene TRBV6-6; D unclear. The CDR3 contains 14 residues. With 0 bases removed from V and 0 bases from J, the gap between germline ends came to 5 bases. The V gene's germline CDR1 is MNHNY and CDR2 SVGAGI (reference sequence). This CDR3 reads CASSYSSVNTEAFF. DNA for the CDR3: TGTGCCAGCAGTTACTCATCAGTGAACACTGAAGCTTTCTTT.

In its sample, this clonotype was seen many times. The CDR3 reads CASSPGAGGYSGELFF. In nucleotides, the CDR3 is TGTGCCAGCAGCCCCGGCGCGGGAGGCTACTCCGGGGAGCTGTTTTTT. The genes are TRBV7-9 and TRBJ2-2; the match to TRBD2 covers 8 bases. The CDR3 is 16 residues long. Germline V gene sequence: CDR1 SEHNR, CDR2 FQNEAQ (reference sequence). Trimming at V came to 5 bases and at J to 6 bases, leaving 11 bases not matched to a gene.

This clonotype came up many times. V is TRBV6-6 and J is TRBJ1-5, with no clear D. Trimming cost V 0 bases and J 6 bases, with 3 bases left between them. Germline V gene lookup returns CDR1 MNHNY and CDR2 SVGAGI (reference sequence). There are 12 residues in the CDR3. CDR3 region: CASSYSGQPQHF. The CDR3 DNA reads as TGTGCCAGCAGTTACTCTGGTCAGCCCCAGCATTTT.

The chain's CDR3 is CASSTGTSGNEQFF. CDR3 DNA sequence: TGTGCCAGCAGCACGGGGACTAGCGGCAATGAGCAGTTCTTC. The V gene is TRBV7-3, the J gene TRBJ2-1, with 11 bases identical to TRBD2. Germline loops: CDR1 SGHTA, CDR2 FQGTGA. This CDR3 contains 14 residues. The trim removed 5 bases at V and 6 bases at J, leaving 3 bases unmatched.

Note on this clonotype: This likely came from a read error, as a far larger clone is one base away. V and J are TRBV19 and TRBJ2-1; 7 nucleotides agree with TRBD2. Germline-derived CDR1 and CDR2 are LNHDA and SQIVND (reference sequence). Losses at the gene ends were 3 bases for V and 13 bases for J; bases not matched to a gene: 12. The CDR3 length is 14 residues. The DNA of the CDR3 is TGTGCCAGTAGTATTGATCCGGGAGGTGAGACCCAGTTCTTC. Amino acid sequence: CASSIDPGGETQFF.

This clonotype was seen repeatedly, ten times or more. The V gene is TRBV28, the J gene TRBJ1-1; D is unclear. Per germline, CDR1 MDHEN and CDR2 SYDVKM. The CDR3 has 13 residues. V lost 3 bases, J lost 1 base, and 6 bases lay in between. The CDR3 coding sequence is TGTGCCAGCAGTTTCCGCAGGAACACTGAAGCTTTCTTT. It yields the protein CASSFRRNTEAFF. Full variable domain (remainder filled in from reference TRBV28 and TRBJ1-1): DVKVTQSSRYLVKRTGEKVFLECVQDMDHENMFWYRQDPGLGLRLIYFSYDVKMKEKGDIPEGYSVSREKKERFSLILESASTNQTSMYLCASSFRRNTEAFFGQGTRLTVV.

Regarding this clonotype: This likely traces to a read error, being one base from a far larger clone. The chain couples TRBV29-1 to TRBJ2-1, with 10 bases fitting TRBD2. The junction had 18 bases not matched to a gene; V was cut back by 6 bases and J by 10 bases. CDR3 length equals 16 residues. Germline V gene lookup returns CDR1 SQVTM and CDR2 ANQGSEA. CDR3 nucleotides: TGCAGCGTGCGGGGTCATGCTAGCGGGAGTTTCGACGAGCAGTTCTTC. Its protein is CSVRGHASGSFDEQFF.

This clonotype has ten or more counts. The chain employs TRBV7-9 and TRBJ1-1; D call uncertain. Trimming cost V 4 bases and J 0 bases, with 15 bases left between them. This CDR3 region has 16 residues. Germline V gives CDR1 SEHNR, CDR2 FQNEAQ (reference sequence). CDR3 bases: TGTGCCAGCAGCTCGGCCAGCGACAACTTGAACACTGAAGCTTTCTTT. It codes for CASSSASDNLNTEAFF.